Listed here are 32 T cell receptor beta chains from one sample, sequenced in a study of preoperative IRX-2 immunotherapy in early breast cancer. Treatment described: preoperative locoregional IRX-2 cytokine immunotherapy. Using immunoSEQ multiplex PCR, the repertoire was profiled, and TCRdb retains in-frame clones only, with some absent. The data show approximately 98,000 clones, roughly 88% seen once. The source was tumor tissue, collected after IRX-2 immunotherapy. Receptors were obtained from a human donor with breast cancer.

This clone was seen only a few times. The gene calls are TRBV2 and TRBJ2-5, with 8 bases that match TRBD2. This CDR3 is built from 15 residues. J gave up 3 bases and V 2 bases, and 5 bases lay outside the gene matches. Germline CDR1 reads SNHLY; CDR2 reads FYNNEI. This CDR3 is CASSEPGGVKETQYF. The DNA of the CDR3 is TGTGCCAGCAGTGAACCGGGGGGGGTGAAAGAGACCCAGTACTTC.

This chain joins TRBV7-7 and TRBJ2-3, with 13 bases lining up with TRBD2. CDR1 is SSHAT, CDR2 FNYEAQ, per germline (reference sequence). The length of the CDR3 is 19 residues. The J segment lost 2 bases and the V segment lost 2 bases, leaving 10 bases of the junction unmatched. Written as DNA, the CDR3 is TGTGCCAGCAGCTTAAAGCGCCGGGGACTAGCGGGGACCACAGATACGCAGTATTTT. Protein product: CASSLKRRGLAGTTDTQYF.

The chain joins TRBV19 to TRBJ1-1; D uncertain. The CDR3 length is 15 residues. The V end was cut by 3 bases, the J end by 0 bases, with 11 bases between. Germline CDR1 is LNHDA and CDR2 is SQIVND (reference sequence). The CDR3 is CASSIRADLNTEAFF. In DNA, the CDR3 is TGTGCCAGTAGTATTAGGGCGGACTTGAACACTGAAGCTTTCTTT.

This sequence joins TRBV30 and TRBJ2-2; a possible D gene is TRBD2 (6 bases). The CDR3 is made up of 14 amino acids. Trimming stripped 1 base from V and 5 bases from J, with 11 bases between. Germline loops: CDR1 GTSNPN, CDR2 SVGIG (reference sequence). The DNA for the CDR3 is TGTGCCTGGAGTGCGCTAGCGAGAACCGGGGAGCTGTTTTTT. As protein: CAWSALARTGELFF.

This clone was detected a few times. V and J are TRBV11-3 and TRBJ2-1; D uncertain. V was trimmed by 1 base and J by 1 base, leaving 5 bases between them. This CDR3 is 14 amino acids long. Germline CDR1 reads SGHNT; CDR2 reads YENEEA. CDR3 DNA sequence: TGTGCCAGCAGCTTAGGGGGTTCCTACAATGAGCAGTTCTTC. Protein sequence: CASSLGGSYNEQFF.

This chain uses TRBV16 with TRBJ1-1; D may be TRBD1 (5 bases). Between the trimmed V and J ends, which lost 0 bases and 4 bases, there was a span of 12 bases. The CDR3 is 15 residues long. Germline V gene sequence: CDR1 KGHSY, CDR2 FQNENV. CDR3 amino acids: CASSQSYAGSTEAFF. The CDR3 DNA follows: TGTGCCAGCAGCCAATCGTATGCAGGGAGCACTGAAGCTTTCTTT. The whole variable domain, filled in from reference TRBV16 and TRBJ1-1, reads GEEVAQTPKHLVRGEGQKAKLYCAPIKGHSYVFWYQQVLKNEFKFLISFQNENVFDETGMPKERFSAKCLPNSPCSLEIQATKLEDSAVYFCASSQSYAGSTEAFFGQGTRLTVV.

The gene calls are TRBV19 and TRBJ1-5; tentatively, D is TRBD1 (5 bases). CDR3 length equals 14 residues. Trimming removed 3 bases from V and 6 bases from J, with 12 bases in between. Germline V CDR1 and CDR2: LNHDA, SQIVND (reference sequence). CDR3 residues: CASSIAGRGQPQHF. CDR3 bases: TGTGCCAGTAGTATCGCAGGGAGGGGTCAGCCCCAGCATTTT.

This chain uses TRBV15 with TRBJ1-6, with 9 bases aligning to TRBD1. V lost 6 bases and J lost 7; bases outside the gene matches: 4. This CDR3 region has 14 residues. CDR1 and CDR2 from the germline V gene are LNHNV and YYDKDF (reference sequence). DNA for the CDR3: TGTGCCACCAGAACGGGACAGGGAAATTCACCCCTCCACTTT. This translates into CATRTGQGNSPLHF. The whole variable domain, filled in from reference TRBV15 and TRBJ1-6, reads DAMVIQNPRYQVTQFGKPVTLSCSQTLNHNVMYWYQQKSSQAPKLLFHYYDKDFNNEADTPDNFQSRRPNTSFCFLDIRSPGLGDTAMYLCATRTGQGNSPLHFGNGTRLTVT.

The chain joins TRBV19 to TRBJ2-3; D possibly uses TRBD1 or TRBD2 (6 bases each). The germline V and J ends were trimmed by 3 bases and 4 bases, with 11 bases remaining between them. Germline CDR1 is LNHDA and CDR2 is SQIVND (reference sequence). The CDR3 is made up of 14 amino acids. The CDR3 sequence is CASSMRGEADTQYF. The CDR3 region has the DNA TGTGCCAGTAGTATGAGGGGGGAGGCAGATACGCAGTATTTT.

The V call is TRBV5-1, the J call TRBJ1-1; D not certain. V lost 0 bases to trimming and J lost 8 bases, with 14 bases between them. The CDR3 extends over 14 amino acids. Germline values: CDR1 SGHRS, CDR2 YFSETQ. In nucleotides, the CDR3 is TGCGCCAGCAGCTTGGTAGATGGGTCAACCGAAGCTTTCTTT. Translated: CASSLVDGSTEAFF.

With respect to this clone: Other DNA sequences in the same sample also yield this CDR3. The V gene is TRBV6-8, the J gene TRBJ1-1, with D hard to call. In germline, CDR1 is MNHGY, CDR2 SAAAGT. Trimming pared 6 bases from V and 0 bases from J, leaving 8 bases between. CDR3 length: 13 residues. CDR3 region: CASSRRMNTEAFF. The DNA of the CDR3 is TGTGCCAGCAGCAGAAGGATGAACACTGAAGCTTTCTTT.

The chain links TRBV6-8 to TRBJ1-3, with unresolved D. The CDR3 runs 16 residues. Germline lookup yields CDR1 MNHGY and CDR2 SAAAGT. Deletions cut 5 bases from V and 0 bases from J, with 14 bases between. In nucleotides, the CDR3 is TGTGCCAGCAGTGGTGGAGGCACCTCCTCTGGAAACACCATATATTTT. Translation gives CASSGGGTSSGNTIYF.

The J gene is TRBJ1-2, the V gene TRBV5-1; 8 nucleotides match TRBD1. Looked up from germline, CDR1 is SGHRS and CDR2 is YFSETQ. Trimming removed 4 bases from V and 3 bases from J; junction bases left unmatched: 8. This CDR3 region has 15 residues. The CDR3 DNA follows: TGCGCCAGCAGCCAACCGGGACAGGATCACTATGGCTACACCTTC. Translating gives CASSQPGQDHYGYTF.

As regards this clone: One end of the junction fails to match germline, which may point to a read error. This chain links TRBV11-3 with TRBJ2-3, with D possibly being TRBD2 (5 bases). Germline CDR1 SGHNT, CDR2 YENEEA. The CDR3 consists of 14 residues. The CDR3 sequence: CASSLGLATDMQYF. CDR3 DNA: TGTGCCAGCAGCTTAGGGCTAGCAACAGATATGCAGTATTTT.

The CDR3 reads CASSLVAGNTEAFF. The CDR3 bases are TGCGCCAGCAGCTTGGTTGCGGGGAACACTGAAGCTTTCTTT. The gene calls are TRBV5-1 and TRBJ1-1; the D is unclear. The CDR3 contains 14 residues. From germline, CDR1 is SGHRS and CDR2 YFSETQ. Trimming removed 0 bases at V and 1 base at J, with 7 bases between.

This clone has a single count. The chain recombines TRBV6-8 with TRBJ2-5; the D gene is possibly TRBD1 (5 bases). CDR1 MNHGY and CDR2 SAAAGT come from the germline V gene. With 6 bases removed from V and 2 bases from J, the gap between germline ends came to 13 bases. The CDR3 has 14 amino acids. This CDR3 reads CASSLGQIQETQYF. CDR3 DNA: TGTGCCAGCAGCCTAGGACAAATTCAAGAGACCCAGTACTTC.

The V gene is TRBV19, the J gene TRBJ2-7, with a tentative D call TRBD2 (5 bases). From germline, CDR1 is LNHDA and CDR2 SQIVND (reference sequence). V lost 6 bases and J lost 2, with 11 bases in between. This CDR3 is 13 amino acids long. This CDR3 is CASRPGKTYEQYF. The CDR3 DNA reads as TGTGCCAGTAGACCGGGGAAAACCTACGAGCAGTACTTC.

V is TRBV28 and J is TRBJ1-5; D is unclear. The CDR3 length is 13 residues. Trimming removed 10 bases from V and 2 bases from J, with 12 bases in between. The germline gives CDR1 MDHEN, CDR2 SYDVKM. The DNA for the CDR3 is TGTGCCACCGCCCTCTTCGGCAATCAGCCCCAGCATTTT. Its translation is CATALFGNQPQHF.

The count of this clone is one. V is TRBV19 and J is TRBJ1-1; the D is unclear. V was cut by 3 bases and J by 5 bases, with 16 bases left in between. The CDR3 extends over 15 amino acids. Germline CDR1 reads LNHDA; CDR2 reads SQIVND (reference sequence). Here the CDR3 reads CASSIKPLTVTEAFF. The CDR3 DNA sequence: TGTGCCAGTAGTATCAAACCGCTCACGGTAACTGAAGCTTTCTTT.

CDR3 region: CASSGDGRDQPQHF. The CDR3 bases are TGCGCCAGCAGCGGGGACGGGAGGGATCAGCCCCAGCATTTT. The chain joins TRBV5-1 to TRBJ1-5, with D maybe TRBD1 (5 bases). The CDR3 length is 14 residues. Trimming took off 4 bases at V and 5 bases at J, with 13 bases between the two ends. Germline CDR1 is SGHRS and CDR2 is YFSETQ.

V and J are TRBV5-1 and TRBJ2-1; 9 bases are shared with TRBD1. V dropped 2 bases and J dropped 2; count of bases not matched to a gene: 8. The CDR3 has 17 amino acids. Germline-derived CDR1 and CDR2 are SGHRS and YFSETQ. CDR3 region: CASSFHPGQGAYNEQFF. The DNA of the CDR3 is TGCGCCAGCAGCTTCCATCCGGGACAGGGTGCCTACAATGAGCAGTTCTTC.

CDR3 in amino acids: CASSPDLTATTDTQYF. CDR3 nucleotides: TGCGCCAGCAGCCCTGACCTTACCGCGACCACAGATACGCAGTATTTT. This chain connects TRBV5-1 to TRBJ2-3; D ambiguous. Trimming left V 4 bases short and J 2 bases short, with 17 bases between. The CDR3 is 16 amino acids. Germline V CDR1 and CDR2: SGHRS, YFSETQ.

The chain links TRBV19 to TRBJ1-1; no definite D call. Trimming cost V 3 bases and J 1 base, with 15 bases left between them. In germline, CDR1 is LNHDA, CDR2 SQIVND (reference sequence). The CDR3 extends over 16 amino acids. CDR3 sequence reads: CASSMARHMPNTEAFF. CDR3 sequence (DNA): TGTGCCAGTAGTATGGCCCGCCACATGCCGAACACTGAAGCTTTCTTT. The full variable domain, in which reference TRBV19 and TRBJ1-1 provide the parts outside the CDR3, is DGGITQSPKYLFRKEGQNVTLSCEQNLNHDAMYWYRQDPGQGLRLIYYSQIVNDFQKGDIAEGYSVSREKKESFPLTVTSAQKNPTAFYLCASSMARHMPNTEAFFGQGTRLTVV.

J is TRBJ1-4 and V is TRBV18, with unresolved D. From germline, CDR1 is KGHSH and CDR2 LQKENI. The CDR3 consists of 14 residues. Trimming left V 2 bases short and J 7 bases short, with 11 bases between. The CDR3 sequence: CASSPYTEGEKLFF. The CDR3 nucleotides are TGTGCCAGCTCACCATACACAGAGGGTGAAAAACTGTTTTTT.

This chain links TRBV6-8 with TRBJ1-5; D gene uncertain. The ends were cut back, 2 bases at V and 2 bases at J, with 7 bases in the middle. The CDR3 covers 14 residues. The germline gives CDR1 MNHGY, CDR2 SAAAGT. CDR3 loop: CASSYRDGNQPQHF. DNA for the CDR3: TGTGCCAGCAGTTACAGGGATGGCAATCAGCCCCAGCATTTT.

A single count supports this clone. The chain carries TRBV30 and TRBJ2-5; D perhaps matches TRBD1 (6 bases). Trimming left V 1 base short and J 2 bases short, with 11 bases between. Germline CDR1 reads GTSNPN; CDR2 reads SVGIG (reference sequence). This CDR3 spans 14 amino acids. CDR3 sequence reads: CAWSAGQLQETQYF. CDR3 DNA: TGTGCCTGGAGTGCCGGACAGCTACAAGAGACCCAGTACTTC.

The chain has TRBV18 and TRBJ1-5, with 9 bases that match TRBD1. Losses at the gene ends were 3 bases for V and 6 bases for J; bases not matched to a gene: 9. CDR1 is KGHSH and CDR2 is LQKENI in the germline V gene. The CDR3 runs to 16 residues. As DNA, the CDR3 is TGTGCCAGCTCACCGAAGGGACAGGGAGGGAGTCAGCCCCAGCATTTT. Translation: CASSPKGQGGSQPQHF.

The rearrangement uses TRBV5-1 and TRBJ1-2; 9 bases agree with TRBD1. The CDR3 is 14 residues long. Trimming at V came to 4 bases and at J to 8 bases, leaving 9 bases not matched to a gene. Germline V gene lookup returns CDR1 SGHRS and CDR2 YFSETQ. The CDR3 DNA reads as TGCGCCAGCAGCCGGACAGGGGAGACGGGAGGCTACACCTTC. Translation gives CASSRTGETGGYTF.

This clone was seen just once. The chain has TRBV19 and TRBJ2-7, with 10 bases aligning to TRBD2. V trimming: 5 bases; J trimming: 4 bases; junction bases outside the gene matches: 11. The CDR3 extends over 16 amino acids. CDR1 is LNHDA and CDR2 is SQIVND in the germline V gene (reference sequence). The CDR3 here is CASSLASGSSPYEQYF. CDR3 bases: TGTGCCAGTAGTTTGGCTAGCGGGAGTTCCCCGTACGAGCAGTACTTC. Using reference TRBV19 and TRBJ2-7 for the parts outside the CDR3, the full variable domain is DGGITQSPKYLFRKEGQNVTLSCEQNLNHDAMYWYRQDPGQGLRLIYYSQIVNDFQKGDIAEGYSVSREKKESFPLTVTSAQKNPTAFYLCASSLASGSSPYEQYFGPGTRLTVT.

The table lists this clone with a count of one. This chain links TRBV18 with TRBJ2-1; 7 nucleotides match TRBD2. This CDR3 has 16 amino acids. Looked up from germline, CDR1 is KGHSH and CDR2 is LQKENI. V dropped 2 bases and J dropped 5; count of bases not matched to a gene: 9. CDR3 region: CASSPYRDYGNNEQFF. In DNA form, the CDR3 reads TGTGCCAGCTCACCATACCGGGACTACGGCAACAATGAGCAGTTCTTC. Filled out from reference TRBV18 and TRBJ2-1, the complete variable domain reads NAGVMQNPRHLVRRRGQEARLRCSPMKGHSHVYWYRQLPEEGLKFMVYLQKENIIDESGMPKERFSAEFPKEGPSILRIQQVVRGDSAAYFCASSPYRDYGNNEQFFGPGTRLTVL.

This clone was seen a single time. The chain has TRBV6-8 and TRBJ2-1; 8 positions agree with TRBD2. Germline V gives CDR1 MNHGY, CDR2 SAAAGT. There are 15 residues in the CDR3. After removal of 7 bases from V and 7 bases from J, the junction contained 12 bases not matched to a gene. The CDR3 DNA is TGTGCCAGCACCTTAACTAGCGGCCAATGGAATGAGCAGTTCTTC. Translation gives CASTLTSGQWNEQFF.

The chain couples TRBV7-7 to TRBJ2-1, with D possibly matching TRBD2 (5 bases). V dropped 6 bases and J dropped 1 base, with 13 bases sitting between them. Germline V gives CDR1 SSHAT, CDR2 FNYEAQ (reference sequence). The CDR3 spans 15 residues. The CDR3 protein is CASRTTRDSYNEQFF. The CDR3 region has the DNA TGTGCCAGCAGGACTACAAGGGATTCCTACAATGAGCAGTTCTTC.